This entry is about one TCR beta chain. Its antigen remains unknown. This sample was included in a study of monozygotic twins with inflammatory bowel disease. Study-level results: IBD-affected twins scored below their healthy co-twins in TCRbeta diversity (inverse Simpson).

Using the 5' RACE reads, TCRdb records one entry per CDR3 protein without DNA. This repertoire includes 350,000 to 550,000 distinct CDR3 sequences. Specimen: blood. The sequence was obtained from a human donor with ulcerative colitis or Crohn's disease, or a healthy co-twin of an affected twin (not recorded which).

CDR3 loop: CASSFEGTDTQYF. The rearrangement joins TRBV12-3 or TRBV12-4 to TRBJ2-3; TCRdb's D call, TRBD1, is unchecked because there is no DNA. The CDR3 contains 13 residues.